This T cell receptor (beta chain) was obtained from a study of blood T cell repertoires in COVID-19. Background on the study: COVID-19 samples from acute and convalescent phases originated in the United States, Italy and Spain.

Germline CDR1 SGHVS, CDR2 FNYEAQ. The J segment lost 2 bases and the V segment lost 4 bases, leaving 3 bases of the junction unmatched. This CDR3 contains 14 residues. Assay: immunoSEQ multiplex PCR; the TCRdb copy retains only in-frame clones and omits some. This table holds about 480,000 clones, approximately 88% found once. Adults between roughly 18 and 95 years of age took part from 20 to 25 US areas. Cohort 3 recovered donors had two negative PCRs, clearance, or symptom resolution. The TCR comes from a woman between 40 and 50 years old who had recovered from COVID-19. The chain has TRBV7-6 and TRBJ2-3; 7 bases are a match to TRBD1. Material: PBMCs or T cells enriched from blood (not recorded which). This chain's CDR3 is CASSWTGITDTQYF. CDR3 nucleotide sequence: TGTGCCAGCAGCTGGACAGGAATCACAGATACGCAGTATTTT. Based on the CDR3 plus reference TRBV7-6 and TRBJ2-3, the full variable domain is GAGVSQSPRYKVTKRGQDVALRCDPISGHVSLYWYRQALGQGPEFLTYFNYEAQQDKSGLPNDRFSAERPEGSISTLTIQRTEQRDSAMYRCASSWTGITDTQYFGPGTRLTVL.